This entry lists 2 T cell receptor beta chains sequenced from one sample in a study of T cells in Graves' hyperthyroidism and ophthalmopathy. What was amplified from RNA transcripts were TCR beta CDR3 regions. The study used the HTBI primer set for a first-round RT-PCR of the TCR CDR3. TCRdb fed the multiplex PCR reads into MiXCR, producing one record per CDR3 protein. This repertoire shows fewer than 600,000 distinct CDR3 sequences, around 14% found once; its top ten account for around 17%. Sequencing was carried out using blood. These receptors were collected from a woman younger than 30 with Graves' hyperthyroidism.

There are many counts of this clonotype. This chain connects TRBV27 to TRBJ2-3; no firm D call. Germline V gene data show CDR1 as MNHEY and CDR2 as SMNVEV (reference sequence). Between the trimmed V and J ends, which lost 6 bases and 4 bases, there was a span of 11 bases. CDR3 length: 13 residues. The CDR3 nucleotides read TGTGCCAGCAGCTATACCCTATCAGATACGCAGTATTTT. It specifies CASSYTLSDTQYF.

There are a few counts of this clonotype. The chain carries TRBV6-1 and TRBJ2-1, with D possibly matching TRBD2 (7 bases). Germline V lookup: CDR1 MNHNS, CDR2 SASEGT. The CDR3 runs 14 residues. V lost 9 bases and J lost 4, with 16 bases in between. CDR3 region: CASHGGGGYNEQFF. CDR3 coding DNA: TGTGCCAGTCATGGGGGAGGGGGATACAATGAGCAGTTCTTC.